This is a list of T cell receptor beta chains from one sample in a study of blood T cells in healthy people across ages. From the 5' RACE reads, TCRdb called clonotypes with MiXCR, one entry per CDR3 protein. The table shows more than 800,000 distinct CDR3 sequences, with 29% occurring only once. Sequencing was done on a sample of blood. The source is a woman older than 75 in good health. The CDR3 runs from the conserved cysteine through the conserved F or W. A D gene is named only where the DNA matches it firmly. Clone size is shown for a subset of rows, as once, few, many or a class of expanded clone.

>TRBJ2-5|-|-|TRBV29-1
CSVELKETQYF
TGCAGCGTTGAATTAAAAGAGACCCAGTACTTC
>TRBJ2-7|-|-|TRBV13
CASSRRGNYEQYF
TGTGCCAGCAGCCGTAGAGGGAACTACGAGCAGTACTTC
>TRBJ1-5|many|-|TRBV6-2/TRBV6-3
CASSPNQPQHF
TGTGCCAGCAGCCCCAATCAGCCCCAGCATTTT
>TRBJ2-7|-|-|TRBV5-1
CASSYITKDRVFYEQYF
TGCGCCAGCAGCTATATCACCAAGGACAGAGTCTTCTACGAGCAGTACTTC
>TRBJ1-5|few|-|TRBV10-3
CAISDSNQPQHF
TGTGCCATCAGCGACAGTAATCAGCCCCAGCATTTT
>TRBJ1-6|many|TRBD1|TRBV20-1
CSAKKLLGTGNSPLHF
TGCAGTGCTAAAAAGCTTTTGGGGACAGGGAATTCACCCCTCCACTTT
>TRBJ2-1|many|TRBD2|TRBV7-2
CASGSAGGGYNEQFF
TGTGCCTCCGGGTCAGCGGGGGGAGGATACAATGAGCAGTTCTTC
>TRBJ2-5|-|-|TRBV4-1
CASSQDGGGPGTQYF
TGCGCCAGCAGCCAAGATGGAGGGGGCCCGGGGACCCAGTACTTC
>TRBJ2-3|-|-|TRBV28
CASRRLGAGADTQYF
TGTGCCAGCAGGCGGTTGGGGGCTGGAGCAGATACGCAGTATTTT
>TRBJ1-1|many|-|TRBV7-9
CASGLQSVVGADTEAFF
TGTGCCAGCGGCCTCCAAAGTGTAGTGGGGGCGGACACTGAAGCTTTCTTT
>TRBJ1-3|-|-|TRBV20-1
CSARSSGHSGNTIYF
TGCAGTGCTAGGTCCTCAGGACACTCTGGAAACACCATATATTTT
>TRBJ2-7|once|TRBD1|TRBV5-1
CASSLPGTGYEQYF
TGCGCCAGCAGCTTGCCCGGGACAGGATACGAGCAGTACTTC
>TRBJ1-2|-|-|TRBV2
CASMYDRRGYTF
TGTGCCAGCATGTATGACAGGCGCGGCTACACCTTC
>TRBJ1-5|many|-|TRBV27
CASSFSAGGNQPQHF
TGTGCCAGCAGTTTTTCTGCCGGCGGCAATCAGCCCCAGCATTTT
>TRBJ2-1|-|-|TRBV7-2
CASSRPGAEVHEQFF
TGTGCCAGCAGCCGCCCCGGGGCCGAGGTCCATGAGCAGTTCTTC
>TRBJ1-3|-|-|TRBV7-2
CASSLATTGSGNTIYF
TGTGCCAGCAGCTTAGCGACCACAGGCTCTGGAAACACCATATATTTT
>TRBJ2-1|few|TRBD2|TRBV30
CAWRNSGPNNEQFF
TGTGCCTGGAGGAATAGCGGGCCCAACAATGAGCAGTTCTTC
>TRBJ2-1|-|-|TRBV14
CASSPGPFNEQFF
TGTGCCAGCAGCCCGGGCCCCTTCAATGAGCAGTTCTTC
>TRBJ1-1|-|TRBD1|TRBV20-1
CSASRDRSTEAFF
TGCAGTGCTAGCCGGGACAGGAGCACTGAAGCTTTCTTT
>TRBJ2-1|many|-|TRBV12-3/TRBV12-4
CASSAGFEQFF
TGTGCCAGCAGTGCAGGTTTCGAGCAGTTCTTC
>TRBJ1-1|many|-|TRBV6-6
CASRQVSNTEAFF
TGTGCCAGCAGACAGGTGTCGAACACTGAAGCTTTCTTT
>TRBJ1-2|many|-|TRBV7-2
CASSSLGGTYGYTF
TGTGCCAGCAGCTCTCTCGGGGGGACCTATGGCTACACCTTC
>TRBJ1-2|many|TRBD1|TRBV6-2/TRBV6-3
CASRPTGTGHGYTF
TGTGCCAGCAGACCTACCGGGACAGGGCACGGCTACACCTTC
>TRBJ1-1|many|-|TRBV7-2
CASSLGSSNTEAFF
TGTGCCAGCAGCTTAGGCAGTTCCAACACTGAAGCTTTCTTT
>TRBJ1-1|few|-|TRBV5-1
CASSLGGSTSTEAFF
TGCGCCAGCAGCTTGGGAGGCAGCACCAGCACTGAAGCTTTCTTT
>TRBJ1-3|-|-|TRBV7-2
CASSSTHSGNTIYF
TGTGCCAGCAGTTCCACCCACTCTGGAAACACCATATATTTT
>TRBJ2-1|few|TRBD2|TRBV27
CASSYWTSGGLEQFF
TGTGCCAGCAGTTACTGGACTAGCGGGGGGCTGGAGCAGTTCTTC
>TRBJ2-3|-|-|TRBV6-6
CASSYSRVASTDTQYF
TGTGCCAGCAGTTACTCGCGGGTGGCTAGCACAGATACGCAGTATTTT
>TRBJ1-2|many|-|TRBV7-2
CASGSGRYGYTF
TGTGCCAGCGGATCGGGACGCTATGGCTACACCTTC
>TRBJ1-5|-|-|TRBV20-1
CSARDETGYSNQPQHF
TGCAGTGCTAGAGATGAAACAGGGTATAGCAATCAGCCCCAGCATTTT
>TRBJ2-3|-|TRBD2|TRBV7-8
CASSPGASGGYGTQYF
TGTGCCAGCAGCCCAGGGGCTAGCGGGGGGTACGGTACGCAGTATTTT
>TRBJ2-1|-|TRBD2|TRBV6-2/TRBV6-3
CASSYGASGRVYNEQFF
TGTGCCAGCAGTTATGGGGCCAGCGGGAGGGTTTACAATGAGCAGTTCTTC
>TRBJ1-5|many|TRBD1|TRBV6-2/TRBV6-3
CASSQTTGALYSNQPQHF
TGTGCCAGCAGTCAAACGACAGGGGCACTCTATAGCAATCAGCCCCAGCATTTT